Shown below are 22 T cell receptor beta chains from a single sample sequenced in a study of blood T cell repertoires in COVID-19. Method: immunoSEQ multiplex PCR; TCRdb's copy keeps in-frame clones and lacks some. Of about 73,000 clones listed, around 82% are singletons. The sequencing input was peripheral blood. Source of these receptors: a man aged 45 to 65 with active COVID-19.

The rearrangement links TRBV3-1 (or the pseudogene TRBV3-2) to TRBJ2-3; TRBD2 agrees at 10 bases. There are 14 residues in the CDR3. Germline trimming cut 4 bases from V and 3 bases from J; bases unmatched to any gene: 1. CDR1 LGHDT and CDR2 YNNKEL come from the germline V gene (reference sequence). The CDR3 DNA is TGTGCCAGCAGCCTAGCGGGAGGTACAGATACGCAGTATTTT. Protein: CASSLAGGTDTQYF.

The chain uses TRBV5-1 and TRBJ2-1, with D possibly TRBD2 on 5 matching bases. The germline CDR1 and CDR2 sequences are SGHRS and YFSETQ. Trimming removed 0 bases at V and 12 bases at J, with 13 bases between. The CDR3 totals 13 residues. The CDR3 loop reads CASSLEVGGWQFF. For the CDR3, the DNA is TGCGCCAGCAGCTTGGAGGTCGGAGGTTGGCAGTTCTTC. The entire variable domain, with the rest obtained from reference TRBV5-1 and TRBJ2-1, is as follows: KAGVTQTPRYLIKTRGQQVTLSCSPISGHRSVSWYQQTPGQGLQFLFEYFSETQRNKGNFPGRFSGRQFSNSRSEMNVSTLELGDSALYLCASSLEVGGWQFFGPGTRLTVL.

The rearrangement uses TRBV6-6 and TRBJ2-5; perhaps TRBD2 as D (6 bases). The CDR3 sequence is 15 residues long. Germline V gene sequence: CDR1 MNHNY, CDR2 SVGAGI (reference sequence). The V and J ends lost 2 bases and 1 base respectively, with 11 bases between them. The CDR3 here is CASSYGGTGQETQYF. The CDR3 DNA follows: TGTGCCAGCAGTTACGGCGGGACGGGCCAAGAGACCCAGTACTTC.

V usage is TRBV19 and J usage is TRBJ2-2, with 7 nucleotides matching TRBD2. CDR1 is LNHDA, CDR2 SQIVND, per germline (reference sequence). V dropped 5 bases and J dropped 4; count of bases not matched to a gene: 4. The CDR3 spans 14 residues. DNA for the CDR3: TGTGCCAGTAGTGGGCGGGAGTCCACCGGGGAGCTGTTTTTT. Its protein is CASSGRESTGELFF.

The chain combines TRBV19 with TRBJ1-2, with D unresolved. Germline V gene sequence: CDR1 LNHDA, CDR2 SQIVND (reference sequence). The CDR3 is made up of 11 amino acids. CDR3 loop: CATKEAYGYTF. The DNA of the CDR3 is TGTGCGACCAAGGAGGCTTATGGCTACACCTTC.

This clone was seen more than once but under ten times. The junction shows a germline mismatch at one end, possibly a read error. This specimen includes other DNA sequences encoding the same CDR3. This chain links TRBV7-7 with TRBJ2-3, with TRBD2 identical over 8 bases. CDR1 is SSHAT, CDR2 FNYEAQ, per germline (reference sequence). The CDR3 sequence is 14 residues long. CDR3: CASSLTGGSDTQYF. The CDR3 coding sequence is TGTGCTAGCAGCTTAACGGGGGGGTCAGATACGCAGTATTTT.

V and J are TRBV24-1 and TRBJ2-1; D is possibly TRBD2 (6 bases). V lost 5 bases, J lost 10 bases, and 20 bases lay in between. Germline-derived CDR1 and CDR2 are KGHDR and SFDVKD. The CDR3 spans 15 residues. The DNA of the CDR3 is TGTGCCACCAGTGGGCGGGACTCCATCGGGAACGAGCAGTTCTTC. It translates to CATSGRDSIGNEQFF.

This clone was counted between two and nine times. CDR3 nucleotide sequence: TGTGCCAGCAGCGCGGGACTAGCGGGAGACAAAAACATTCAGTACTTC. It codes for CASSAGLAGDKNIQYF. The rearrangement uses TRBV7-2 and TRBJ2-4; 14 positions agree with TRBD2. The V gene's germline CDR1 is SGHTA and CDR2 FQGNSA. The CDR3 spans 16 residues. The junction had 3 bases not matched to a gene; V was cut back by 5 bases and J by 3 bases.

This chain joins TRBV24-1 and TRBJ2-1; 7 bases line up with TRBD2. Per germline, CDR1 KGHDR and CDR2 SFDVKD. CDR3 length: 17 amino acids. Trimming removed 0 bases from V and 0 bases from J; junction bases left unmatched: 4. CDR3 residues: CATSDLQAGSSYNEQFF. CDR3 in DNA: TGTGCCACCAGTGATTTGCAAGCGGGAAGCTCCTACAATGAGCAGTTCTTC.

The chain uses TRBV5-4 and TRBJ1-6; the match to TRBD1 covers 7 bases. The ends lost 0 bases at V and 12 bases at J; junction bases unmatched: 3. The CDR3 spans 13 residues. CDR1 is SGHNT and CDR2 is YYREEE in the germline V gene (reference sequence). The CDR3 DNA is TGTGCCAGCAGCTTGGATCAGGGGGGACCCCTCCACTTT. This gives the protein CASSLDQGGPLHF. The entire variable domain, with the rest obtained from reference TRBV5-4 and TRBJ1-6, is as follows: ETGVTQSPTHLIKTRGQQVTLRCSSQSGHNTVSWYQQALGQGPQFIFQYYREEENGRGNFPPRFSGLQFPNYSSELNVNALELDDSALYLCASSLDQGGPLHFGNGTRLTVT.

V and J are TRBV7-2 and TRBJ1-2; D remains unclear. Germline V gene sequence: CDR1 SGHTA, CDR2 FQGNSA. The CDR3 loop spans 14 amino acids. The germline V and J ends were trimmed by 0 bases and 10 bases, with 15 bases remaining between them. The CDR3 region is CASSLASEAEDYTF. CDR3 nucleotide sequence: TGTGCCAGCAGCTTAGCATCTGAGGCAGAAGACTACACCTTC.

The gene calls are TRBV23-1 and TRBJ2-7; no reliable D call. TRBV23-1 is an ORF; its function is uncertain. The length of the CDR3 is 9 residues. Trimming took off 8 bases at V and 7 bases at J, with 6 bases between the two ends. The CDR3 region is CASPREQYF. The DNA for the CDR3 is TGCGCCAGCCCTCGGGAGCAGTACTTC.

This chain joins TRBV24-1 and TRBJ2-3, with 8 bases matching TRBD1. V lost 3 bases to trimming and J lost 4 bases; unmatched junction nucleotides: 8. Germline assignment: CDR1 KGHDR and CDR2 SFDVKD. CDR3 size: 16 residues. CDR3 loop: CATSDPRQGSPDTQYF. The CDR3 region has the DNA TGTGCCACCAGTGATCCCCGACAGGGGAGCCCAGATACGCAGTATTTT.

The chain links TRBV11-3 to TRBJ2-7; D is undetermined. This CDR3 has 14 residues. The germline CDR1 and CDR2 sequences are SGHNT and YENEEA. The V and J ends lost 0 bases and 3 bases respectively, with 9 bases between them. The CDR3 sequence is CASSLEAGVYEQYF. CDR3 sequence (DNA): TGTGCCAGCAGCTTAGAAGCCGGAGTCTACGAGCAGTACTTC.

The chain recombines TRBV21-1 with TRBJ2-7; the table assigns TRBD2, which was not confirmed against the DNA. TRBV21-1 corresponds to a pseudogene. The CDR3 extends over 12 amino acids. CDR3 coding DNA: TGTGCCAGCAGCAAAGCTCGTCTCGAGCAGTACTTC. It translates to CASSKARLEQYF.

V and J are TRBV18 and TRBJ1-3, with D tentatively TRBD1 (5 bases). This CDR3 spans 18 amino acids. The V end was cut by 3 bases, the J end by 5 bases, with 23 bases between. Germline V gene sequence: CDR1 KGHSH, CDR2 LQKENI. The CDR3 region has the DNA TGTGCCAGCTCACCGTCCCAGGAGGGGCACTCTGGGAGAAACACCATATATTTT. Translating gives CASSPSQEGHSGRNTIYF.

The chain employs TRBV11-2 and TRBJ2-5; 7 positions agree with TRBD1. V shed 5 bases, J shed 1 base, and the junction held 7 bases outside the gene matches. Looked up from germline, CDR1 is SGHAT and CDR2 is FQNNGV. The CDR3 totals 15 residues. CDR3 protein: CASSKGAQVQETQYF. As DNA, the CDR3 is TGTGCCAGCAGCAAGGGGGCGCAGGTCCAAGAGACCCAGTACTTC.

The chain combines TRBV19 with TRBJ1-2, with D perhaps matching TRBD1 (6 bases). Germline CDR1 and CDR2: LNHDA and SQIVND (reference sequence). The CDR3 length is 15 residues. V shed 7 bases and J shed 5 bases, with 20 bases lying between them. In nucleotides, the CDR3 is TGTGCCAGTACCTCGGTGGCGGGGGCCCGTTATGGCTACACCTTC. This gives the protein CASTSVAGARYGYTF.

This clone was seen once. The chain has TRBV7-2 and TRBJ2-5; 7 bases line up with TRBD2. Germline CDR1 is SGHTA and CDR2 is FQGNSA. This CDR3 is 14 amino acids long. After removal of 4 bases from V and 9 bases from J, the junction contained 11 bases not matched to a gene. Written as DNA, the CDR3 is TGTGCCAGCAGCTCAGGCAGGACTAGTCGCGCCCAGTACTTC. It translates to CASSSGRTSRAQYF.

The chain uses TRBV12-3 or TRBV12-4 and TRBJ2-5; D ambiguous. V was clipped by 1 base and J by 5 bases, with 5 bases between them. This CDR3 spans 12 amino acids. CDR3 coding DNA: TGTGCCAGCAGTTTAGGTTCGGAGACCCAGTACTTC. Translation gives CASSLGSETQYF.

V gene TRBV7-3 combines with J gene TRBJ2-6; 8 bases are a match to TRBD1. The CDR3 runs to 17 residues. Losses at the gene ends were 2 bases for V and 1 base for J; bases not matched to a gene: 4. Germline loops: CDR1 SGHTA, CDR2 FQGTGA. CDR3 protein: CASSLQDRVSGANVLTF. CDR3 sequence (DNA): TGTGCCAGCAGCTTACAGGACAGGGTGTCTGGGGCCAACGTCCTGACTTTC.

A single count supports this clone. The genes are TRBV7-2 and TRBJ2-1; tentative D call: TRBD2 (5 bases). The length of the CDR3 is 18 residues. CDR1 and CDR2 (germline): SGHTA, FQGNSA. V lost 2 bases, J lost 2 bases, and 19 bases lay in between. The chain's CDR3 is CASSLTALPAAPYNEQFF. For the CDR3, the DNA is TGTGCCAGCAGCTTAACCGCCCTCCCAGCGGCCCCCTACAATGAGCAGTTCTTC. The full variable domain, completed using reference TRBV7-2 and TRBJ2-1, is GAGVSQSPSNKVTEKGKDVELRCDPISGHTALYWYRQSLGQGLEFLIYFQGNSAPDKSGLPSDRFSAERTGGSVSTLTIQRTQQEDSAVYLCASSLTALPAAPYNEQFFGPGTRLTVL.